What follows describes a single T cell receptor beta chain. The junction differs from germline at one of its ends, possibly a read error. The source of the sample is a study of OX40 agonist ivuxolimab in advanced cancers. Across the whole study: Males comprised approximately 84% of the group, whose mean age was approximately 60 years (range roughly 20 to 85).

Generated by immunoSEQ multiplex PCR, the TCRdb table keeps only in-frame clones and is missing some. Of tens of thousands of clones in the sample, 80% to 90% were seen once. CDR1 and CDR2 from the germline V gene are SSHAT and FNYEAQ (reference sequence). The CDR3 has 13 amino acids. The origin of this receptor is an adult with an advanced solid tumor such as melanoma, head and neck, liver or kidney cancer. This specimen was CD4+ or CD8+ T cells sorted from blood, taken in a trial of the OX40 agonist ivuxolimab. The rearrangement joins TRBV7-7 to TRBJ2-1; the D gene is possibly TRBD1 (5 bases). This CDR3 reads CASSVRQFNEQFF. In nucleotides, the CDR3 is TGTGCTAGCAGCGTAAGACAGTTCAATGAGCAGTTCTTC.